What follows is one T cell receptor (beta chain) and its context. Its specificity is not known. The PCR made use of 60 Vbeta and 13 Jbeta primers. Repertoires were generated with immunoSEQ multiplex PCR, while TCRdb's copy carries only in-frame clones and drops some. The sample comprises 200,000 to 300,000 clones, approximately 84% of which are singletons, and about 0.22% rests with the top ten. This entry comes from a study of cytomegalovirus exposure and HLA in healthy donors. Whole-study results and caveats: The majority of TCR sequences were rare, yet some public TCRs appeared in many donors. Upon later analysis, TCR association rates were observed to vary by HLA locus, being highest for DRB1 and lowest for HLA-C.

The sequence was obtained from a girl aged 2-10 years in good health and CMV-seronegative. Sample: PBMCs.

The CDR3 loop reads CAWSGLSSSYNEQFF. CDR3 nucleotide sequence: TGTGCCTGGAGTGGACTTTCTAGCTCCTACAATGAGCAGTTCTTC. The chain employs TRBV30 and TRBJ2-1; D remains unclear. Germline V gives CDR1 GTSNPN, CDR2 SVGIG (reference sequence). V lost 1 base and J lost 0, with 10 bases in between. The CDR3 totals 15 residues.